Here is one TCR beta chain with its context. This sample is part of a study of CD8 T cells in Susac syndrome. Trimming left V 10 bases short and J 4 bases short, with 9 bases between. This CDR3 spans 11 amino acids. Germline CDR1 and CDR2: MNHGY and SAAAGT. Reverse transcription of about 0.45 to 1 ug RNA was carried out with random hexamers. The amplification used immunoSEQ multiplex PCR on TCR beta CDR3; it spanned 54 Vbeta and 13 Jbeta. TCRdb reanalysed the immunoSEQ multiplex PCR reads using MiXCR and keeps one entry per CDR3 protein. The sample holds a few hundred thousand distinct CDR3 sequences; about 91% are singletons and the top ten take about 0.07%.

Sample: CD4+ T cells from PBMCs. The clonotype was recovered from a human donor with multiple sclerosis. The J gene is TRBJ2-3, the V gene TRBV6-8; D might be TRBD2 (6 bases). The CDR3 region is CAMEGSDTQYF. CDR3 DNA: TGTGCCATGGAGGGTTCAGATACGCAGTATTTT.